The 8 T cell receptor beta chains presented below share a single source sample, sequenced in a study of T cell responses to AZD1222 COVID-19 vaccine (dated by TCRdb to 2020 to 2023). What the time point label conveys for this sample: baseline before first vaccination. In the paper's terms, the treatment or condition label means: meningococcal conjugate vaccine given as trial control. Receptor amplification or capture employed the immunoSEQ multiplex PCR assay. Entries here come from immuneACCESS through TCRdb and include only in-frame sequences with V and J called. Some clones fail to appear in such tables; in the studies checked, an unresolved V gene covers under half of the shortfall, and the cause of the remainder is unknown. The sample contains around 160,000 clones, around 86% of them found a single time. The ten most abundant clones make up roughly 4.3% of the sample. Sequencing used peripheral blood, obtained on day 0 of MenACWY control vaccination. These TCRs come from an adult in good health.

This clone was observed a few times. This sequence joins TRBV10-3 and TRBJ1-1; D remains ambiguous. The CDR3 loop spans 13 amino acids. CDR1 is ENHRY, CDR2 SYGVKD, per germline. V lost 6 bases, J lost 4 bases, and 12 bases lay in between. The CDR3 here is CAISARDGTEAFF. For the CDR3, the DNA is TGTGCCATCAGCGCCCGTGATGGCACTGAAGCTTTCTTT.

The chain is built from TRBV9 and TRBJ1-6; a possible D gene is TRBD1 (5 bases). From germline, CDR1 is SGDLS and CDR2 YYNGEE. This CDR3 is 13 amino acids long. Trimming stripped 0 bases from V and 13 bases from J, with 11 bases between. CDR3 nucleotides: TGTGCCAGCAGCGTAGGGGACCGCGATCCCCTCCACTTT. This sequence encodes CASSVGDRDPLHF.

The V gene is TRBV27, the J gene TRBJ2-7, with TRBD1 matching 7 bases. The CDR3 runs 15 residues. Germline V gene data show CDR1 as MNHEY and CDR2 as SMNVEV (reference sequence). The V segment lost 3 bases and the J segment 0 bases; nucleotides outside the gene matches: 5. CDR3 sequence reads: CASSFTGVGSYEQYF. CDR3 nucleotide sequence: TGTGCCAGCAGTTTCACAGGGGTTGGCTCCTACGAGCAGTACTTC.

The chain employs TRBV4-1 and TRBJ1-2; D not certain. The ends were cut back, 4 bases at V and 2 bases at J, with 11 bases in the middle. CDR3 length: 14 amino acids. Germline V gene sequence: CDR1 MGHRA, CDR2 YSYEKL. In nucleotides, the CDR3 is TGCGCCAGCAGCCCGAGCGGACGGAACTATGGCTACACCTTC. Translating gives CASSPSGRNYGYTF.

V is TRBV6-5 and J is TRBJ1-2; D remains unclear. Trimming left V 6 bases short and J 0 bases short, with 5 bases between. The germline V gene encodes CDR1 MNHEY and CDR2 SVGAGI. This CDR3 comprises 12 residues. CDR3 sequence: CASRSANYGYTF. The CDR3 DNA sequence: TGTGCCAGCAGATCAGCTAACTATGGCTACACCTTC.

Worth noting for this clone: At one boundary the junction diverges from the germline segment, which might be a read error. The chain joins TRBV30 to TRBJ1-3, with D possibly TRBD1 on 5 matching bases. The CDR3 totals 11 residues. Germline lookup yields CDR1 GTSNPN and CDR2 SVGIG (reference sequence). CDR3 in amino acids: CAWSVPGSVNF. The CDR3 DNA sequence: TGTGCCTGGAGTGTACCAGGGTCGGTAAATTTT.

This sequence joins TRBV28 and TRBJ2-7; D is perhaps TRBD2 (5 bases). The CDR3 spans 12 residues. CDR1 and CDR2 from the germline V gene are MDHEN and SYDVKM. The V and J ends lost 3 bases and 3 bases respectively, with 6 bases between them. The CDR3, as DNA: TGTGCCAGCAGTTTTGCGGGCTACGAGCAGTACTTC. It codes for CASSFAGYEQYF.

CDR3 sequence (DNA): TGTGCCAGCAGCGTAGCGGGGAGGGGTGGCTACACCTTC. It specifies CASSVAGRGGYTF. The rearrangement joins TRBV9 to TRBJ1-2; D is possibly TRBD1 (5 bases). Trimming cost V 0 bases and J 7 bases, with 10 bases left between them. The CDR3 consists of 13 residues. Germline V lookup: CDR1 SGDLS, CDR2 YYNGEE.